This entry describes one T cell receptor beta chain. Its antigen is not yet known. Per-nucleotide qualities are absent, and no much larger clonotype sits a single base away. This entry comes from a study of immunodeficiency (dated by TCRdb to about 2019). Notes on the research overall: The repertoires were analyzed to search for VDJ recombination defects and oligoclonality. The investigation overall reported the following: CD4+ T cell V-J pairing and productive entropy appeared similar between patients and controls. Severe oligoclonality, as judged by top-100 and total clonotype frequencies, was observed in patient CD8+ T cells but not in patient CD4+ T cells. In entropy comparisons, n=3 (open circles) was shown for patients versus healthy controls, and a thymic development effect was only suggested as possible.

Fewer naive CD4 and especially CD8 T cells, with expanded effector memory subpopulations, were found in the patients. CD3+CD4+ T cells were sorted from fresh PBMCs before TCR sequencing. The germline V gene supplies CDR1 KGHDR and CDR2 SFDVKD. Trimming takes 0 bases off V and 8 bases off J; junction bases not matched to a gene: 5. Inclusive of the bounding cysteine and phenylalanine, the CDR3 is 16 residues long. Only CDR3 DNA remains: 48 bases, in frame from the first base. Genomic DNA was extracted with the QIAamp DNA Blood Mini Kit and sent for immunoSEQ repertoire analysis. CDR3 regions were amplified by multiplex PCR from a standard quantity of genomic DNA template. PCR products were sequenced on an Illumina platform. Turning to the authors' computational methods: Alignment of sequences to a reference was performed, and V, D and J gene definitions were taken from IMGT. A nearest-neighbor clustering algorithm merged closely related sequences to remove PCR and sequencing errors. V, D and J usage was examined in productive unique and total sequences using ImmunoSEQ Analyzer tools along with R version 3.6.1. TCRdb mirrors the immuneACCESS table, restricted to in-frame sequences. Some clones are absent from its copies; in checked studies, under half trace to an unresolved V gene, and the reason for the others is unknown. V, J and clone size reflect that table, while D and trimming were determined from the DNA. The sample profile shows 2,000 to 3,000 clones; approximately 88% of them were found once. The ten biggest clones cover more than 7.5% of the sample.

The receptor was isolated from a girl aged 5-17 years with POLD1 deficiency. Rearrangement joined TRBV24-1 to TRBJ1-4, with 10 middle bases fitting TRBD1. Specimen: CD4+ T cells from blood. CDR3 region: CATSDLPGTGDEKLFF. The DNA sequence follows: TGTGCCACCAGTGATTTGCCGGGGACAGGGGACGAAAAACTGTTTTTT.